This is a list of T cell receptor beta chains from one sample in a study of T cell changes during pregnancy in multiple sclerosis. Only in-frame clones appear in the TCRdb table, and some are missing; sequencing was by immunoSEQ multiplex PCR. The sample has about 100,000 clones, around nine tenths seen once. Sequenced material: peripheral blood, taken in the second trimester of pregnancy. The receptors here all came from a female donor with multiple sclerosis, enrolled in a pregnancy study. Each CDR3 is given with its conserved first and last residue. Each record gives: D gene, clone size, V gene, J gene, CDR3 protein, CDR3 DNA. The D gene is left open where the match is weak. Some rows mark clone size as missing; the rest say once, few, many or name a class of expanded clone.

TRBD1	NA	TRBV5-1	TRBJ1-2	CASSRTGSLVNYGYTF	TGCGCCAGCAGCCGGACAGGATCGTTAGTTAACTATGGCTACACCTTC
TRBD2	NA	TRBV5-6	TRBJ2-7	CASSLEYGGRGSYEQYF	TGTGCCAGCAGCTTGGAGTATGGCGGGAGAGGCTCCTACGAGCAGTACTTC
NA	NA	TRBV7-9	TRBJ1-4	CASSLAGVNTNEKLFF	TGTGCCAGCAGCTTGGCCGGGGTAAACACTAATGAAAAACTGTTTTTT
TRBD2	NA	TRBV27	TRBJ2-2	CASSSPLAPHIGLFF	TGTGCCAGCAGTTCCCCACTAGCGCCACATATAGGGCTGTTTTTT
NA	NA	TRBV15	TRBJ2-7	CATSRDIGGQQYF	TGTGCCACCAGCAGAGATATCGGCGGCCAGCAGTACTTC
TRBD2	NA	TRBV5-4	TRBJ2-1	CASSHDSGRAGWEQFF	TGTGCCAGCAGCCATGACAGCGGGAGGGCCGGCTGGGAGCAGTTCTTC
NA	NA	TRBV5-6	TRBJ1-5	CASSLSRRFQHF	TGTGCCAGCAGCTTGAGCCGGAGATTCCAGCATTTT
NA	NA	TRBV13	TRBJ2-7	CASTQQGSYEQYF	TGTGCCAGCACCCAACAGGGATCCTACGAGCAGTACTTC
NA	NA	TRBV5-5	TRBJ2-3	CASSGAALDVRDTQYF	TGTGCCAGCAGCGGGGCTGCGCTAGACGTTAGAGATACGCAGTATTTT
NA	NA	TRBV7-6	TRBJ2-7	CASSFQGLEQYF	TGTGCCAGCAGCTTTCAGGGCCTCGAGCAGTACTTC
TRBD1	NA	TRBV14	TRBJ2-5	CASSQGFPDRGFRETQYF	TGTGCCAGCAGCCAAGGATTTCCGGACAGGGGATTTAGAGAGACCCAGTACTTC
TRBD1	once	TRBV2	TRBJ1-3	CASRPGQGVNTIYF	TGTGCCAGCAGGCCGGGACAGGGGGTCAACACCATATATTTT
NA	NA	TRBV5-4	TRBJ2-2	CASSLGGGGTGELFF	TGTGCCAGCAGCTTGGGAGGGGGGGGAACCGGGGAGCTGTTTTTT
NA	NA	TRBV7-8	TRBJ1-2	CASSGRGSGSGNYGYTF	TGTGCCAGCAGCGGGCGTGGTTCAGGAAGCGGTAACTATGGCTACACCTTC
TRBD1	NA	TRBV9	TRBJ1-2	CASSVGDRVVYGYTF	TGTGCCAGCAGCGTAGGGGACAGGGTGGTCTATGGCTACACCTTC
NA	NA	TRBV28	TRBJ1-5	CASSYFGRGLRSQPQHF	TGTGCCAGCAGTTATTTCGGGAGGGGTTTAAGGAGTCAGCCCCAGCATTTT
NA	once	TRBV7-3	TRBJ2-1	CASSLLGGAAPQLNEQFF	TGTGCCAGCAGCTTATTGGGTGGGGCGGCGCCCCAGCTGAATGAGCAGTTCTTC
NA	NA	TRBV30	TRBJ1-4	CAWSPSGGFNEKLFF	TGTGCCTGGAGTCCCTCCGGGGGGTTTAATGAAAAACTGTTTTTT
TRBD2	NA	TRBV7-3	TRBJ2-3	CASSPFRGDTDTQYF	TGTGCCAGCAGCCCTTTCCGGGGGGACACAGATACGCAGTATTTT
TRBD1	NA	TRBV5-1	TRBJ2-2	CASTPTGGNTGELFF	TGCGCCAGCACACCTACAGGGGGCAACACCGGGGAGCTGTTTTTT
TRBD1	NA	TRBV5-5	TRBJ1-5	CASSLGGTVNQPQHF	TGTGCCAGCAGCTTGGGTGGGACAGTCAATCAGCCCCAGCATTTT
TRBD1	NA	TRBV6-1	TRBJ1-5	CASRTTQGAGQPQHF	TGTGCCAGCAGGACTACACAGGGGGCCGGGCAGCCCCAGCATTTT
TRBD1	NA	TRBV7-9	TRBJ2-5	CASSPRQGMGGETQYF	TGTGCCAGCAGCCCGAGACAGGGGATGGGAGGAGAGACCCAGTACTTC
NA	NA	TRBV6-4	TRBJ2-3	CASSERGVGTDTQYF	TGTGCCAGCAGTGAACGAGGCGTGGGCACAGATACGCAGTATTTT
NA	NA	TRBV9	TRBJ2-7	CASSVGPLSYEQYF	TGTGCCAGCAGCGTAGGGCCCCTCTCCTACGAGCAGTACTTC
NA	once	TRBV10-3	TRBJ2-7	CAISGGLEQYF	TGTGCCATCAGTGGCGGGCTCGAGCAGTACTTC
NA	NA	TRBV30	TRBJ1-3	CAWSVVQGSGNTIYF	TGTGCCTGGAGTGTAGTACAGGGCTCTGGAAACACCATATATTTT
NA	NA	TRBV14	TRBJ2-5	CASSQLAGQRFQETQYF	TGTGCCAGCAGCCAACTTGCGGGACAGCGATTTCAAGAGACCCAGTACTTC
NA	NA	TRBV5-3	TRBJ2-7	CALEGGVTYEQYF	TGTGCCCTCGAGGGCGGGGTAACCTACGAGCAGTACTTC
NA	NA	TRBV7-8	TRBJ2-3	CASSLGGPRDTQYF	TGTGCCAGCAGCTTAGGGGGCCCACGAGATACGCAGTATTTT
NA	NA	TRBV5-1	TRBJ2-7	CASSLDREKVYEQYF	TGCGCCAGCAGCTTGGACAGGGAGAAAGTCTACGAGCAGTACTTC
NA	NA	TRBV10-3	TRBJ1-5	CAISEGQGYSNQPQHF	TGTGCCATCAGTGAGGGGCAGGGCTATAGCAATCAGCCCCAGCATTTT
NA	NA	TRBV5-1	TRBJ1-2	CASSLVGGDYGYTF	TGCGCCAGCAGCTTGGTGGGGGGAGACTATGGCTACACCTTC
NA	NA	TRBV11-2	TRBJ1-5	CASSLEGGEQPQHF	TGTGCCAGCAGCTTAGAAGGGGGGGAACAGCCCCAGCATTTT
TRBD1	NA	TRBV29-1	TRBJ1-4	CSAEQGGEKLFF	TGCAGCGCCGAACAGGGGGGGGAAAAACTGTTTTTT
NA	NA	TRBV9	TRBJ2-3	CASGPVTDTQYF	TGTGCCAGCGGGCCGGTCACAGATACGCAGTATTTT
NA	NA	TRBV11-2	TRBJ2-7	CASSSLDMFYEQYF	TGTGCCAGCAGCTCTCTTGACATGTTTTACGAGCAGTACTTC
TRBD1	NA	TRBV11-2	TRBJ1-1	CASSFGAGGIRTEAFF	TGTGCCAGCAGCTTTGGGGCAGGGGGCATTCGGACTGAAGCTTTCTTT
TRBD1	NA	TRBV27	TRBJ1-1	CASGTGGRTEAFF	TGTGCCAGCGGCACAGGGGGCCGGACTGAAGCTTTCTTT
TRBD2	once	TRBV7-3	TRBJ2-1	CASSPGLGNEQFF	TGTGCCAGCAGCCCGGGACTAGGCAATGAGCAGTTCTTC
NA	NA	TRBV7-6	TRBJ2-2	CASSHLPGELFF	TGTGCCAGCAGCCATCTACCCGGGGAGCTGTTTTTT
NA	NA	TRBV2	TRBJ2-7	CASSWDSLYEQYF	TGTGCCAGCAGTTGGGACTCGCTCTACGAGCAGTACTTC
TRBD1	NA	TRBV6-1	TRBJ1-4	CASSDSGGSEKLFF	TGTGCCAGCAGTGATTCAGGGGGGAGCGAAAAACTGTTTTTT
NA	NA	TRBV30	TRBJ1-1	CAWSSGTEAFF	TGTGCCTGGAGTAGCGGCACTGAAGCTTTCTTT
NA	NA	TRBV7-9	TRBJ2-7	CASSSHDTYEQYF	TGTGCCAGCAGCTCCCACGACACCTACGAGCAGTACTTC
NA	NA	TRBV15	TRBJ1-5	CATSRDPRGSQPQHF	TGTGCCACCAGCAGAGATCCAAGGGGCAGTCAGCCCCAGCATTTT
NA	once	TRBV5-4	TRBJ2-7	CASGRRMDSYYEQYF	TGTGCCAGCGGAAGGCGCATGGACTCTTACTACGAGCAGTACTTC
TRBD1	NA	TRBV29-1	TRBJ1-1	CSTCTGGVCAFF	TGCAGCACCTGTACAGGGGGGGTCTGTGCTTTCTTT
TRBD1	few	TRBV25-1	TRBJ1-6	CASRGQNNSPLHF	TGTGCCAGCAGGGGACAGAATAATTCACCCCTCCACTTT
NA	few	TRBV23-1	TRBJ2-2	CASSHRTAAANTGELFF	TGCGCCAGCAGTCACCGGACTGCCGCCGCTAACACCGGGGAGCTGTTTTTT
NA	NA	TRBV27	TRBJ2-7	CASSYLSGSQNGGYEQYF	TGTGCCAGCAGTTACCTGTCCGGGTCCCAGAACGGAGGTTACGAGCAGTACTTC
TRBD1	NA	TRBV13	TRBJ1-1	CASSLRTGGVGRTEAFF	TGTGCCAGCAGCTTGAGAACAGGGGGCGTGGGGAGGACTGAAGCTTTCTTT